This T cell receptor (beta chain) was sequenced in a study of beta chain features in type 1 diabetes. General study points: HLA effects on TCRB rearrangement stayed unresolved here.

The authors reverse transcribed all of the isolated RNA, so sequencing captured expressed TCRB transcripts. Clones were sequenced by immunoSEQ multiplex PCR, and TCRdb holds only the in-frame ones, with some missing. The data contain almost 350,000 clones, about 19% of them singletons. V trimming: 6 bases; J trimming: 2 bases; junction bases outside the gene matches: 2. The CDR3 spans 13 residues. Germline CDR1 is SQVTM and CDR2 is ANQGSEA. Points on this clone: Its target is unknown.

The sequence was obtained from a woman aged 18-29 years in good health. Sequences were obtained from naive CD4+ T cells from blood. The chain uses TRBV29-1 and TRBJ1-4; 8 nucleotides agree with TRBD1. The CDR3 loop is CSVAGGTNEKLFF. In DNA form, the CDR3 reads TGCAGCGTGGCAGGGGGCACTAATGAAAAACTGTTTTTT.